The 13 T cell receptor beta chains below were found in one sample sequenced in a study of T cells in localized non-small cell lung cancer. Produced via immunoSEQ multiplex PCR; TCRdb's table is partial and in-frame only. The repertoire holds under 50,000 clones, with roughly 90% as singletons. The material sequenced was peripheral blood mononuclear cells, taken before any cancer treatment. The origin of the receptors is a male donor aged 60 or over with stage II lung adenocarcinoma.

The chain carries TRBV4-1 and TRBJ1-2; the match to TRBD1 covers 8 bases. Trimming at V came to 4 bases and at J to 4 bases, leaving 5 bases not matched to a gene. Germline CDR1 reads MGHRA; CDR2 reads YSYEKL. The CDR3 spans 14 residues. The CDR3 DNA reads TGCGCCAGCAGCCTAGACAGGGGTGGCTATGGCTACACCTTC. Its translation: CASSLDRGGYGYTF.

This rearrangement joins TRBV6-1 to TRBJ1-2, with 9 bases fitting TRBD1. The J segment lost 3 bases and the V segment lost 6 bases, leaving 2 bases of the junction unmatched. The V gene's germline CDR1 is MNHNS and CDR2 SASEGT. The CDR3 is made up of 13 amino acids. Here the CDR3 DNA reads TGTGCCAGCAGCAGACAGGGGGACTATGGCTACACCTTC. Protein sequence: CASSRQGDYGYTF.

In its sample, this clone was seen once. The chain is built from TRBV6-5 and TRBJ1-2, with TRBD1 matching over 9 bases. Germline CDR1 is MNHEY and CDR2 is SVGAGI. V lost 10 bases to trimming and J lost 5 bases; unmatched junction nucleotides: 5. This CDR3 region has 12 residues. Here the CDR3 reads CATVTGGYGYTF. The CDR3 coding sequence is TGTGCCACAGTGACAGGGGGGTATGGCTACACCTTC.

This clone was recorded a few times. This sample includes further DNA sequences coding for the same CDR3. The chain couples TRBV30 to TRBJ1-1; TRBD1 matches 9 bases. The CDR3 totals 14 residues. Germline V lookup: CDR1 GTSNPN, CDR2 SVGIG (reference sequence). The J segment lost 7 bases and the V segment lost 2 bases, leaving 8 bases of the junction unmatched. CDR3 sequence: CAWSLWDRESEAFF. DNA of the CDR3: TGTGCCTGGAGTTTATGGGACAGGGAGAGTGAAGCTTTCTTT.

The gene calls are TRBV27 and TRBJ2-5; D is ambiguous. The CDR3 contains 14 residues. Trimming took off 6 bases at V and 4 bases at J, with 15 bases between the two ends. CDR1 is MNHEY, CDR2 SMNVEV, per germline (reference sequence). CDR3 sequence reads: CASSLTWAGETQYF. For the CDR3, the DNA is TGTGCCAGCAGCCTAACGTGGGCCGGAGAGACCCAGTACTTC.

This clone has just one count. The V and J genes are TRBV19 and TRBJ1-2, with 10 bases fitting TRBD1. Germline CDR1 is LNHDA and CDR2 is SQIVND (reference sequence). V lost 5 bases and J lost 8; bases outside the gene matches: 5. This CDR3 has 13 amino acids. The CDR3 DNA sequence: TGTGCCAGTAGTTTGGGACAGGGGAAGGGCTACACCTTC. This sequence encodes CASSLGQGKGYTF.

This clone was picked up a small number of times. The chain is built from TRBV12-5 and TRBJ1-5; D not certain. The CDR3 runs to 15 residues. Germline V lookup: CDR1 LGHNT, CDR2 FRNRAP. V lost 4 bases to trimming and J lost 5 bases, with 15 bases between them. CDR3 sequence reads: CASGSSGPGDQPQHF. The CDR3, as DNA: TGTGCTAGTGGTTCGTCCGGCCCCGGGGATCAGCCCCAGCATTTT.

The V and J genes are TRBV5-4 and TRBJ2-1, with TRBD2 matching 12 bases. The V gene's germline CDR1 is SGHNT and CDR2 YYREEE (reference sequence). The CDR3 spans 17 residues. The junction had 4 bases not matched to a gene; V was cut back by 3 bases and J by 0 bases. This CDR3 reads CASSSGGLAGSYNEQFF. The CDR3 nucleotides are TGTGCCAGCAGCTCCGGGGGACTAGCGGGCTCCTACAATGAGCAGTTCTTC. Drawing the rest from reference TRBV5-4 and TRBJ2-1, the complete variable domain is ETGVTQSPTHLIKTRGQQVTLRCSSQSGHNTVSWYQQALGQGPQFIFQYYREEENGRGNFPPRFSGLQFPNYSSELNVNALELDDSALYLCASSSGGLAGSYNEQFFGPGTRLTVL.

The chain recombines TRBV10-2 with TRBJ1-5; D call uncertain. The CDR3 consists of 12 residues. Trimming removed 2 bases from V and 13 bases from J, with 12 bases in between. Germline CDR1 WSHSY, CDR2 SAAADI. For the CDR3, the DNA is TGCGCCAGCAGTGAGGGTGGTTGGCGTCAGCATTTT. This codes for CASSEGGWRQHF.

The rearrangement joins TRBV28 to TRBJ1-1; D ambiguous. CDR3 length equals 15 residues. The V and J ends lost 7 bases and 0 bases respectively, with 15 bases between them. CDR1 and CDR2 (germline): MDHEN, SYDVKM. CDR3 sequence reads: CASITPQLMNTEAFF. CDR3 bases: TGTGCCAGCATTACCCCCCAGTTGATGAACACTGAAGCTTTCTTT.

The V gene is TRBV28, the J gene TRBJ2-7; possibly TRBD2 for D (7 bases). This CDR3 comprises 13 residues. The germline V gene has CDR1 MDHEN and CDR2 SYDVKM. Trimming took 7 bases from V and 2 from J, leaving 12 bases between them. For the CDR3, the DNA is TGTGCCAGCACCATAGGGGGGGCCTACGAGCAGTACTTC. Translated, it gives CASTIGGAYEQYF.

The chain recombines TRBV7-2 with TRBJ2-2; TRBD2 matches at 8 bases. Looked up from germline, CDR1 is SGHTA and CDR2 is FQGNSA. This CDR3 is 16 amino acids long. After removal of 2 bases from V and 6 bases from J, the junction contained 8 bases not matched to a gene. The CDR3 DNA reads TGTGCCAGCAGCTTAATGAGCGGGAGATCGGCCGGGGAGCTGTTTTTT. Amino acids: CASSLMSGRSAGELFF.

The chain uses TRBV25-1 and TRBJ2-1, with D possibly matching TRBD2 (5 bases). This CDR3 contains 14 residues. Germline V gene lookup returns CDR1 MGHDK and CDR2 SYGVNS. V lost 6 bases and J lost 1, with 10 bases in between. The chain's CDR3 is CASRQRSSYNEQFF. The CDR3 nucleotides read TGTGCCAGCAGGCAGCGGTCGTCCTACAATGAGCAGTTCTTC.